By sample share, the clone carrying this T cell receptor beta chain is medium-sized (0.01 to 0.1%). The antigen is unknown. CDR3 size: 15 residues. With 2 bases removed from V and 0 bases from J, the gap between germline ends came to 12 bases. CDR1 is SGHRS and CDR2 is YFSETQ in the germline V gene. This specimen comes from a study of cytomegalovirus exposure and HLA in healthy donors. Generated by immunoSEQ multiplex PCR, the TCRdb table keeps only in-frame clones and is missing some. The sample records 100,000 to 120,000 clones, roughly 90% being singletons. The donors were members of the roughly 120-subject validation cohort (separate from the approximately 670-subject first cohort). Study-wide findings and caveats: Across donors, most TCRs were seen rarely, yet some public ones were widespread. That first-cohort TCR clusters tended to co-occur in the roughly 130 validation repertoires was found in a later analysis.

V gene TRBV5-1 combines with J gene TRBJ2-7, with D perhaps matching TRBD1 (5 bases). The sequence came from a woman in her late teens or twenties in good health and CMV-seronegative. Sequenced sample: PBMCs. CDR3 protein: CASSLSQGISYEQYF. The CDR3 nucleotides are TGCGCCAGCAGCTTAAGCCAGGGAATCTCCTACGAGCAGTACTTC.